Listed below are T cell receptor beta chains from one sample, sequenced in a study of graft-versus-host responses after intestinal transplantation. Clones were sequenced by immunoSEQ multiplex PCR, and TCRdb holds only the in-frame ones, with some missing. The sample lists about 130,000 clones; around 90% were seen once. The antigens these receptors bind are not known. The sample was unstimulated CD4+ T cells sorted from spleen or lymph node cells, taken before intestinal transplant. All receptors derive from a human donor who received an intestinal transplant. Both conserved end residues are trimmed from each CDR3. Clone size is stated in some rows and not others, as once, few, many or a class when expanded.

>TRBJ1-2|-|TRBV6-1
ASSLDRAYGYA
>TRBJ2-7|few|TRBV19
ASSITWTSDEQY
>TRBJ2-3|-|TRBV7-7
ASSPRGGTDTQY
>TRBJ1-2|-|TRBV5-4
ASSAGGYGYT
>TRBJ2-7|once|TRBV28
ASSNPGLAVYEQY
>TRBJ2-7|-|TRBV6-5
ASSYRWEGPYEQY
>TRBJ1-1|-|TRBV28
ASSLVQMNTEAF
>TRBJ1-1|-|TRBV7-9
ASSLTNTEAF
>TRBJ1-1|once|TRBV5-4
ASSLSGGLLTEAF
>TRBJ2-1|-|TRBV9
ASSHLPGLAAYNEQF
>TRBJ1-4|-|TRBV28
ASVGTGVGEKLF
>TRBJ2-7|once|TRBV7-2
ASSRDRGTDEQY
>-|-|TRBV5-4
ASSQGTSGRRRAYEQY
>TRBJ1-5|-|TRBV15
ATSSQGGNQPQH
>TRBJ1-4|few|TRBV4-1
ASSIKTDPLNEKLF
>TRBJ2-1|-|TRBV7-2
ASSLAPGGGEQF
>TRBJ1-1|few|TRBV14
ASSWTANTEAF
>TRBJ1-2|-|TRBV6-5
ASSYAFGQGAGGYT
>TRBJ2-2|-|TRBV14
ASSQRSPDTGELF
>TRBJ2-5|-|TRBV9
ASSVMGLQETQY
>TRBJ2-7|-|TRBV6-5
ASSWTGQTYEQY
>TRBJ1-1|-|TRBV7-8
ASSSIRGQGAF
>TRBJ2-1|-|TRBV11-2
ASSLNRVVYNEQF
>TRBJ2-7|-|TRBV7-7
ASSLAGKNEQY
>TRBJ1-2|-|TRBV30
AWSRDKAHLYGYT
>TRBJ1-2|-|TRBV19
ASSSTGLANYGYT
>TRBJ1-1|-|TRBV7-8
ASSTGGGTGAF
>TRBJ2-5|-|TRBV7-2
ASSPIGTGVLETQY
>TRBJ2-1|-|TRBV5-1
ASSLGTGGGYNEQF
>TRBJ2-3|-|TRBV10-1
ASSSVGDRSTDTQY
>TRBJ2-6|-|TRBV28
ASSFSDRAGANVLT
>TRBJ1-3|-|TRBV6-1
ASSEVEGIGNTIY
>TRBJ2-7|-|TRBV28
ASRTSWGTYEQY
>TRBJ1-2|-|TRBV30
AFPRRRRGYT
>TRBJ1-2|-|TRBV7-2
ASSLPGQTGYT
>TRBJ2-3|-|TRBV19
ASSISGSTDTQY
>TRBJ2-1|-|TRBV9
ASSAHNSYNEQF
>TRBJ2-3|-|TRBV27
ASRDQGDGTDTQY
>TRBJ1-3|-|TRBV5-1
ASSGPGNTIY
>TRBJ2-3|-|TRBV4-1
ASSQDIQGIPQY
>TRBJ2-1|-|TRBV29-1
SGGTSGSYEQF
>TRBJ1-4|-|TRBV19
ASRGRQSNEKLF
>TRBJ2-2|-|TRBV6-1
ASSALLGIWRGGELF
>TRBJ2-6|-|TRBV7-7
ASSLEGAGANVLT
>TRBJ1-1|few|TRBV7-9
ASSPQGPNTEAF
>TRBJ2-7|-|TRBV10-3
AISALAGSYEQY